One sample yielded the 9 T cell receptor beta chains listed below, sequenced in a study of blood T cells in healthy people across ages. The use of a sample-barcoded 5' primer and a J-beta primer mix characterized a second PCR of roughly 6 to 11 cycles. TCRdb reprocessed the 5' RACE reads via MiXCR and lists one record per CDR3 protein. The table lists roughly 1.5 million distinct CDR3 sequences, around 40% of them singletons, with 4% in the top ten. Material: blood. Every receptor here comes from a woman in her late teens or twenties in good health.

This clonotype was seen a handful of times. V and J are TRBV5-1 and TRBJ2-1; TRBD1 matches 7 bases. V gave up 4 bases and J gave up 3 bases; unmatched junction bases: 7. CDR3 length: 15 amino acids. In germline, CDR1 is SGHRS, CDR2 YFSETQ. This CDR3 reads CASSQMGTDYNEQFF. The CDR3 bases are TGCGCCAGCAGCCAGATGGGGACAGACTACAATGAGCAGTTCTTC.

The chain links TRBV20-1 to TRBJ2-1; a possible D gene is TRBD2 (6 bases). The germline CDR1 and CDR2 sequences are DFQATT and SNEGSKA (reference sequence). This CDR3 is built from 15 residues. V was trimmed by 6 bases and J by 0 bases, leaving 15 bases between them. The CDR3 DNA is TGCAGTGCCCTGACGGGGCGGGGCTCCTACAATGAGCAGTTCTTC. Encoded protein: CSALTGRGSYNEQFF.

This clonotype was seen more than once but under ten times. This chain uses TRBV5-1 with TRBJ2-1; 9 bases match TRBD2. J was trimmed by 2 bases and V by 0 bases; bases with no gene match: 3. The CDR3 extends over 16 amino acids. Germline CDR1 and CDR2: SGHRS and YFSETQ. The CDR3 region has the DNA TGCGCCAGCAGCTTGGATAGCGGGGGAGCCTACAATGAGCAGTTCTTC. This sequence encodes CASSLDSGGAYNEQFF. Full variable domain (outside the CDR3, taken from reference TRBV5-1 and TRBJ2-1): KAGVTQTPRYLIKTRGQQVTLSCSPISGHRSVSWYQQTPGQGLQFLFEYFSETQRNKGNFPGRFSGRQFSNSRSEMNVSTLELGDSALYLCASSLDSGGAYNEQFFGPGTRLTVL.

The chain joins TRBV15 to TRBJ2-2; TRBD2 agrees at 9 bases. Losses at the gene ends were 4 bases for V and 1 base for J; bases not matched to a gene: 4. Germline V gives CDR1 LNHNV, CDR2 YYDKDF (reference sequence). The CDR3 has 16 amino acids. This CDR3 reads CATSTLAGLNTGELFF. Here the CDR3 DNA reads TGTGCCACCAGCACACTAGCGGGCTTGAACACCGGGGAGCTGTTTTTT.

The rearrangement links TRBV28 to TRBJ1-1; a possible D gene is TRBD1 (6 bases). The germline V and J ends were trimmed by 3 bases and 5 bases, with 13 bases remaining between them. The CDR3 is made up of 14 amino acids. The germline gives CDR1 MDHEN, CDR2 SYDVKM. This CDR3 is CASSFQGRWTEAFF. The CDR3 nucleotides read TGTGCCAGCAGTTTTCAGGGGCGTTGGACTGAAGCTTTCTTT.

CDR3 in DNA: TGTGCCAGCAGCTCACCGTCGCGGGGGGCGAACACTGAAGCTTTCTTT. This gives the protein CASSSPSRGANTEAFF. This chain joins TRBV11-1 and TRBJ1-1; TRBD1 might be the D (6 bases). Germline assignment: CDR1 SGHAT and CDR2 FQDESV (reference sequence). With 4 bases removed from V and 1 base from J, the gap between germline ends came to 16 bases. This CDR3 comprises 16 residues.

The V call is TRBV5-5, the J call TRBJ2-5; D is possibly TRBD2 (5 bases). The CDR3 extends over 15 amino acids. The V and J ends lost 5 bases and 1 base respectively, with 15 bases between them. Germline V gives CDR1 SGHKS, CDR2 YYEKEE (reference sequence). CDR3 DNA: TGTGCCAGCAGAGTTCAGTCGGGGTTCCAAGAGACCCAGTACTTC. Translated: CASRVQSGFQETQYF.

This chain links TRBV7-2 with TRBJ2-1; the match to TRBD2 covers 8 bases. V gave up 5 bases and J gave up 3 bases; unmatched junction bases: 6. CDR3 length: 15 residues. Germline values: CDR1 SGHTA, CDR2 FQGNSA. The CDR3, as DNA: TGTGCCAGCAGCCGTAGCGGGGCTTACTACAATGAGCAGTTCTTC. It translates to CASSRSGAYYNEQFF.

The rearrangement uses TRBV18 and TRBJ2-1; unclear D gene. The CDR3 spans 15 residues. The V end lost 0 bases, the J end lost 0 bases, and 6 bases lay between the germline ends. CDR1 and CDR2 (germline): KGHSH, LQKENI. The CDR3 region is CASSPPVSSYNEQFF. CDR3 DNA: TGTGCCAGCTCACCACCAGTTAGCTCCTACAATGAGCAGTTCTTC.